One sample yielded the 17 T cell receptor beta chains listed below, sequenced in a study of tumor-infiltrating lymphocytes in primary liver carcinoma. Blood RNA came from unsorted whole blood; germline DNA was also extracted. With around 500 ng total RNA as template and a constant-region primer, TCR beta cDNA was made. Each TCR beta library was derived from three nested multiplex PCR rounds that employed slightly modified ARM-PCR. The two initial PCR rounds, 9 to 11 cycles each, used TRBV1-TRBV30 forward and C-beta reverse primers. TCRdb re-derived calls from the multiplex PCR reads in MiXCR, one entry per CDR3 protein. Among a few hundred thousand distinct CDR3 sequences listed, 50% to 75% were seen once. Material: peripheral blood. These TCRs come from a woman aged 30 to 39 with primary liver carcinoma and hepatitis B virus infection.

Notes on this clonotype: This may be a read error, as it is one base from a much larger clone. The chain links TRBV4-3 to TRBJ1-1; a weak D match, TRBD1 (6 bases). The germline CDR1 and CDR2 sequences are LGHNA and YSLEER. This CDR3 contains 14 residues. The CDR3 nucleotides read TGCGCCAGCGGGGCAGGGGTTATGAACACTAAAGCTTTCTTT. Protein: CASGAGVMNTKAFF.

This clonotype has a handful of counts. The chain uses TRBV6-1 and TRBJ2-2; TRBD2 matches at 10 bases. Losses at the gene ends were 7 bases for V and 5 bases for J; bases not matched to a gene: 7. The CDR3 sequence is 15 residues long. From germline, CDR1 is MNHNS and CDR2 SASEGT. In nucleotides, the CDR3 is TGTGCCAGCATGGCTAGCGGGAGATGGACCGGGGAGCTGTTTTTT. This codes for CASMASGRWTGELFF.

With regard to this clonotype: One junction end disagrees with the germline gene, perhaps due to a read error. This chain joins TRBV11-1 and TRBJ1-2; no firm D call. The CDR3 runs to 14 residues. Germline CDR1 and CDR2: SGHAT and FQDESV (reference sequence). CDR3 residues: CASSFLTGNYGYSF. The DNA of the CDR3 is TGTGCTAGCAGCTTTCTAACGGGGAACTATGGCTACAGCTTC.

Details on this clonotype: A much larger clonotype is one base distant, so this may be a read error. V gene TRBV6-2 or TRBV6-3 combines with J gene TRBJ2-2; unclear D gene. Germline CDR1 MNHEY, CDR2 SVGEGT. This CDR3 is built from 12 residues. In nucleotides, the CDR3 is TGTGGCAGCAGTTGGGGCACCGGGGAGCTGTTTTTT. Its translation is CGSSWGTGELFF.

Points on this clonotype: This CDR3 is missing its conserved last phenylalanine or tryptophan, likely due to a read error. This chain links TRBV12-3 or TRBV12-4 with TRBJ2-1; TRBD1 agrees at 7 bases. V lost 2 bases to trimming and J lost 2 bases; unmatched junction nucleotides: 3. The CDR3 has 15 residues. The CDR3 loop reads CASSLRQGAYNEQFS. The CDR3 coding sequence is TGTGCCAGCAGTTTAAGACAGGGAGCCTACAATGAGCAGTTCTCT.

This clonotype appeared a few times. This sequence joins TRBV7-9 and TRBJ2-5; unclear D gene. Germline CDR1 and CDR2: SEHNR and FQNEAQ (reference sequence). V was pared by 5 bases and J by 3 bases, with 13 bases between. The CDR3 totals 14 residues. CDR3 nucleotides: TGTGCCAGCAGCCCCCTGTCCTCCAAAGAGACCCAGTACTTC. It codes for CASSPLSSKETQYF.

A note on this clonotype: One base away lies a much larger clone, so this may be a sequencing read error. This chain joins TRBV12-3 or TRBV12-4 and TRBJ2-7; 8 nucleotides agree with TRBD1. The CDR3 extends over 17 amino acids. The CDR3, as DNA: TGTGCCAACAGTTCTCTATCTTATTCACAGGGGGCCTACGAGCAGTACTTC. Translation gives CANSSLSYSQGAYEQYF.

The sample holds a few counts of this clonotype. The chain carries TRBV12-3 or TRBV12-4 and TRBJ2-2; D unclear. The CDR3 runs 14 residues. Between the trimmed V and J ends, which lost 1 base and 6 bases, there was a span of 9 bases. Here the CDR3 reads CASSLGVSSGELFF. Written as DNA, the CDR3 is TGTGCCAGCAGTTTAGGAGTCTCGTCCGGGGAGCTGTTTTTT.

In the case of this clonotype: A read error may account for a junction end that differs from germline. The gene calls are TRBV5-6 and TRBJ1-5; tentatively, D is TRBD1 (5 bases). Germline loops: CDR1 SGHDT, CDR2 YYEEEE. This CDR3 spans 14 amino acids. The CDR3 DNA follows: TGTGTCAGCAGCTTGAGTGGGACCCATCAGCCCCGACATTTT. It is translated as CVSSLSGTHQPRHF.

This clonotype was seen just once. The chain uses TRBV7-9 and TRBJ2-1, with D perhaps matching TRBD1 (5 bases). V was clipped by 4 bases and J by 6 bases, with 16 bases between them. Per germline, CDR1 SEHNR and CDR2 FQNEAQ (reference sequence). CDR3 length equals 15 residues. The CDR3 DNA reads as TGTGCCAGCAGCTCTCGGGCCCCGACAGTCAATGAGCAGTTCTTC. This translates into CASSSRAPTVNEQFF.

As regards this clonotype: Given a much more abundant clone one base away, this may be a read error. The conserved phenylalanine or tryptophan normally closing the CDR3 is absent here, so this likely arose from a read error. The J gene is TRBJ2-5, the V gene TRBV29-1; D remains ambiguous. CDR1 SQVTM and CDR2 ANQGSEA come from the germline V gene. This CDR3 spans 11 amino acids. V lost 6 bases, J lost 7 bases, and 12 bases lay in between. CDR3 protein: CSVFIVGTQYL. CDR3 nucleotides: TGCAGCGTCTTTATTGTGGGGACCCAGTACTTA.

This clonotype was counted only a few times. In DNA, the CDR3 is TGTGCCAGCAGCTTAGGCACGGTTAGCGGGACCCGAGATACGCAGTATTTT. This translates into CASSLGTVSGTRDTQYF. The chain employs TRBV7-9 and TRBJ2-3, with 8 nucleotides matching TRBD2. Germline V gives CDR1 SEHNR, CDR2 FQNEAQ (reference sequence). V was clipped by 1 base and J by 5 bases; unmatched bases: 11. The CDR3 covers 17 residues. Full variable domain (missing parts from reference TRBV7-9 and TRBJ2-3): DTGVSQNPRHKITKRGQNVTFRCDPISEHNRLYWYRQTLGQGPEFLTYFQNEAQLEKSRLLSDRFSAERPKGSFSTLEIQRTEQGDSAMYLCASSLGTVSGTRDTQYFGPGTRLTVL.

About this clonotype: This CDR3 fails to terminate in the conserved phenylalanine or tryptophan, so it likely reflects a read error. V is TRBV28 and J is TRBJ1-2; D is possibly TRBD1 (6 bases). Germline CDR1 is MDHEN and CDR2 is SYDVKM. Trimming removed 5 bases at V and 6 bases at J, with 19 bases between. CDR3 length: 15 amino acids. Here the CDR3 reads CASSPAEQGIHGYTL. The DNA for the CDR3 is TGTGCCAGCAGTCCGGCGGAACAGGGAATCCATGGCTACACCCTC.

The gene calls are TRBV6-1 and TRBJ1-4, with unresolved D. V gave up 3 bases and J gave up 0 bases, with 11 bases separating them. Germline assignment: CDR1 MNHNS and CDR2 SASEGT. CDR3 size: 16 residues. The DNA of the CDR3 is TGTGCCAGCAGTGACCCGGGGAGTTCAACTAATGAAAAACTGTTTTTT. Amino acid sequence: CASSDPGSSTNEKLFF.

This sequence joins TRBV11-2 and TRBJ2-1, with a possible D match to TRBD2 (5 bases). The CDR3 extends over 13 amino acids. Germline CDR1 reads SGHAT; CDR2 reads FQNNGV. The CDR3 bases are TGTCCTAGCAGCCTAAGCGTAGCGTTTGAGCAGTTCTTC. Its translation is CPSSLSVAFEQFF.

As concerns this clonotype: One end of the junction fails to match germline, which may point to a read error. The rearrangement uses TRBV12-5 and TRBJ1-5; weak D call: TRBD1 (5 bases). Germline CDR1 is LGHNT and CDR2 is FRNRAP. The CDR3 covers 14 residues. The DNA for the CDR3 is TGTGCTAGTGGGGGCCGGGACGGTTATCAGCCCCAGCAATTT. Its protein is CASGGRDGYQPQQF.

About this clonotype itself: As the CDR3 is not closed by the conserved phenylalanine or tryptophan, this likely results from a read error. The chain has TRBV4-3 and TRBJ1-4, with D possibly matching TRBD1 (5 bases). This CDR3 spans 15 amino acids. Germline CDR1 reads LGHNA; CDR2 reads YSLEER. For the CDR3, the DNA is TGCACCAGCAGCCAACGAGGGCAGGGTAATGAAAAACTGTTTTAT. Its translation is CTSSQRGQGNEKLFY.